This T cell receptor beta chain was sequenced for a study of shared clonotypes between healthy human individuals. Measured with immunoSEQ multiplex PCR; TCRdb has only the in-frame clones, and not every one. The table has millions of clones, 85% to 95% seen once. CD45RO negativity and positive selection for CCR7 defined naive CD8 cells, a population that excluded terminally differentiated effector memory CD45RA+ cells. The receptor was isolated from a man between 18 and 29 years old in good health. Some clones in this sample may be carry-over from other donors' samples. Specimen: naive CD8+ T cells from PBMCs.

The CDR3 DNA reads as TGTGCCAGCAGCGTAGCGGAGGGAACCGGGGAGCTGTTTTTT. Amino acid sequence: CASSVAEGTGELFF. The genes are TRBV9 and TRBJ2-2, with D possibly being TRBD2 (6 bases). V dropped 0 bases and J dropped 5 bases, with 8 bases sitting between them. Germline V gene lookup returns CDR1 SGDLS and CDR2 YYNGEE. This CDR3 is built from 14 residues.